This is a list of T cell receptor beta chains from one sample in a study of cytomegalovirus exposure and HLA in healthy donors. Sequencing was performed with immunoSEQ multiplex PCR; in TCRdb, only in-frame clones are kept and a portion is missing. The table lists about 140,000 clones, about 80% of them singletons. Material for sequencing was PBMCs. Every receptor here comes from a female donor in good health and CMV-seronegative. Each CDR3 is given with its conserved first and last residue.

TRBV29-1	TRBJ1-1	CSVWTRGTEAFF
TRBV5-1	TRBJ2-7	CASSLAVTSGPYEQYF
TRBV5-4	TRBJ1-2	CASSPATGANYGYTF
TRBV19	TRBJ2-3	CASSPMLTGGTDTQYF
TRBV29-1	TRBJ1-3	CSASQISGNTIYF
TRBV30	TRBJ2-7	CAWSATTGGYRYEQYF
TRBV5-1	TRBJ2-5	CASSSQVNGETQYF
TRBV2	TRBJ1-1	CASSNSGTGVWTEAFF
TRBV5-4	TRBJ2-7	CASSLGRDRTRKQYF
TRBV30	TRBJ1-3	CAWSVQGNTIYF
TRBV6-4	TRBJ2-1	CASKPGIEQFF
TRBV9	TRBJ1-3	CASSVRPQGRSDGNTIYF
TRBV4-2	TRBJ1-1	CASSTMDSEAFF
TRBV29-1	TRBJ1-2	CSVEARFQGGYGYTF
TRBV19	TRBJ2-4	CASSIRGGLTKNIQYF
TRBV27	TRBJ1-2	CASSVNSLANYGYTF
TRBV6-4	TRBJ2-1	CASSEEHRDYNEQFF
TRBV10-3	TRBJ2-2	CAISEDREVLFF
TRBV28	TRBJ1-2	CASSLFDRGLYGYPF
TRBV4-3	TRBJ1-1	CASSQDISTEAFF
TRBV28	TRBJ1-1	CASIRGLWDTEAFF
TRBV27	TRBJ2-7	CASTQGYEQYF
TRBV19	TRBJ1-2	CASSPDGEHYGYTF
TRBV7-2	TRBJ1-2	CASGTGINYGYPF
TRBV4-2	TRBJ1-2	CASSQDEGQAYGYTF
TRBV2	TRBJ1-1	CASNSVNTEAFF
TRBV27	TRBJ2-3	CASSFRLAGSTDTQYF
TRBV6-6	TRBJ2-3	CASSYPSGGTLYF
TRBV4-3	TRBJ1-3	CASSQGSGRGLSGNTIYF
TRBV7-2	TRBJ2-6	CASSLARGRGSGANVLTF
TRBV4-2	TRBJ1-2	CASSQDRRTHNYGYPF
TRBV10-3	.	CAISLTSGGDYYEQYF
TRBV19	TRBJ2-3	CASSGLGGGTQYF
TRBV2	TRBJ2-7	CASRRGISVTPKGAPRYEQYF
TRBV4-1	.	CASSQAGRTFYEQYF
TRBV5-5	TRBJ1-1	CASSFGGNTEAFF
TRBV28	TRBJ2-7	CASRSGVTYEQYF
TRBV6-5	TRBJ2-3	CASPPPGRRTDTQYF
TRBV2	TRBJ1-2	CASREEGANYGYTF
TRBV5-1	TRBJ1-1	CASSLSRTRAAFF
TRBV6-5	TRBJ1-3	CASSYLSGTSGNTIYF
TRBV27	TRBJ2-2	CASSLSAFRGRLAPGELFF
TRBV18	TRBJ1-5	CASSPQPGNQPQHF